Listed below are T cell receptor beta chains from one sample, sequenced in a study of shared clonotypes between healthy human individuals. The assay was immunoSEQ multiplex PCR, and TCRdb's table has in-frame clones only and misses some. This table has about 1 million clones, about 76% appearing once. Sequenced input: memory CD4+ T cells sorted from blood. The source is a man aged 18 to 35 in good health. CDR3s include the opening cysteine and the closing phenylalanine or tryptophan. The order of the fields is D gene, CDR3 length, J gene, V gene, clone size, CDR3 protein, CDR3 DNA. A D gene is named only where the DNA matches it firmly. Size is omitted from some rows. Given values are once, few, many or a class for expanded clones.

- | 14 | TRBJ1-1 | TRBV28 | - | CASSLGGTNTEAFF | TGTGCCAGCAGTTTAGGGGGGACGAACACTGAAGCTTTCTTT
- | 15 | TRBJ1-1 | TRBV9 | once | CASSVGGALNTEAFF | TGTGCCAGCAGCGTAGGTGGGGCTTTAAACACTGAAGCTTTCTTT
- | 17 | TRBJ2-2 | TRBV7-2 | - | CASSFKLKQGRTGELFF | TGTGCCAGCAGCTTCAAATTGAAACAGGGCCGAACCGGGGAGCTGTTTTTT
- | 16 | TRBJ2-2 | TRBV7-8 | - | CASSVVSQGNTGELFF | TGTGCCAGCAGCGTCGTGTCACAGGGAAACACCGGGGAGCTGTTTTTT
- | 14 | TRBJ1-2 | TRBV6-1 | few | CASSVRQADYGYTF | TGTGCCAGCAGTGTTCGACAGGCTGACTATGGCTACACCTTC
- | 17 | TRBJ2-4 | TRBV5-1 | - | CASSLRGPSVAKNIQYF | TGCGCCAGCAGCTTGCGGGGACCCTCCGTAGCCAAAAACATTCAGTACTTC
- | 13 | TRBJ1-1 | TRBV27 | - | CASRTPPAGEAFF | TGTGCCAGCAGAACCCCCCCGGCAGGGGAAGCTTTCTTT
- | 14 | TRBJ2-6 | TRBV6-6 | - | CAITDRSGANVLTF | TGTGCCATCACAGACCGGTCTGGGGCCAACGTCCTGACTTTC
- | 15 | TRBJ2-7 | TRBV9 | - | CASSVDPAGAYEQYF | TGTGCCAGCAGCGTTGACCCGGCAGGGGCCTACGAGCAGTACTTC
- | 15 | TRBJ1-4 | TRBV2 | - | CASSVRSITNEKLFF | TGTGCCAGCAGTGTCCGTAGTATCACTAATGAAAAACTGTTTTTT
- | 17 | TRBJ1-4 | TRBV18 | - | CASSPPNPAATNEKLFF | TGTGCCAGCTCACCACCGAACCCAGCTGCAACTAATGAAAAACTGTTTTTT
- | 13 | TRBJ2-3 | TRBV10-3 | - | CAISEGITDTQYF | TGTGCCATCAGTGAGGGGATCACAGATACGCAGTATTTT
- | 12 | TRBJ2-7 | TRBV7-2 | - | CASSRPHYEQYF | TGTGCCAGCAGCCGACCTCACTACGAGCAGTACTTC
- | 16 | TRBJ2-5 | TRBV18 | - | CASSPVLGRGAETQYF | TGTGCCAGCTCACCAGTCCTCGGCCGAGGGGCAGAGACCCAGTACTTC
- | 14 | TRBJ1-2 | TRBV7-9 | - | CASSRVKEVGGYTF | TGTGCCAGCAGCCGGGTTAAGGAGGTGGGTGGCTACACCTTC
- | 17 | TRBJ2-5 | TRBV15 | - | CATSRDIGGGGRETQYF | TGTGCCACCAGCAGAGATATCGGCGGCGGGGGCAGGGAGACCCAGTACTTC
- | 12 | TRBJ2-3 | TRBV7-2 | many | CAIGGNWDTQYF | TGTGCCATAGGGGGAAACTGGGATACGCAGTATTTT
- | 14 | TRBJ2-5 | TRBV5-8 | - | CASSFDQGRGTQYF | TGTGCCAGCAGCTTCGATCAGGGTAGGGGGACCCAGTACTTC
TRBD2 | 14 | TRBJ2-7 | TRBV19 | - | CASSMETSGTAQYF | TGTGCCAGTAGTATGGAGACTAGCGGGACGGCGCAGTACTTC
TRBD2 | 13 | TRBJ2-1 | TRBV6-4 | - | CAPAGGPYNEQFF | TGTGCCCCCGCGGGGGGACCATACAATGAGCAGTTCTTC